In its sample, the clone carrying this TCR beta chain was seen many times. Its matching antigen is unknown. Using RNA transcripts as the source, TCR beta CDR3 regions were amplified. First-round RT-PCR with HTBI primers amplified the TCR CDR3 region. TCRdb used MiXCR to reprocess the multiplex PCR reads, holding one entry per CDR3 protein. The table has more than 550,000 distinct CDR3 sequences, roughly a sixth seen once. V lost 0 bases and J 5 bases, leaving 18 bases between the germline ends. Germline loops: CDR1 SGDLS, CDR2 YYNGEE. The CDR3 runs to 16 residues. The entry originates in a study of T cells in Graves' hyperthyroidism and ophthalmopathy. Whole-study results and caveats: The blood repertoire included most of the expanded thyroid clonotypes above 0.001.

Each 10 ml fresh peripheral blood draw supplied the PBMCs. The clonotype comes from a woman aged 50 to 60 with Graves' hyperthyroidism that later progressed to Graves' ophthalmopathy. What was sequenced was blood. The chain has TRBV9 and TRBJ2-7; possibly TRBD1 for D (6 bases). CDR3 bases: TGTGCCAGCAGCGTAGCCGGGGCCAGGGGTCCCGACGAGCAGTACTTC. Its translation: CASSVAGARGPDEQYF.